This TCR beta chain was sequenced in a study of Ad26.COV2.S vaccination and SARS-CoV-2 variants. Regarding treatment: about 20 received Ad26.COV2.S at low or high dose, single or two shots; roughly five received placebo; per-sample allocation not given. After the first vaccine or placebo injection, samples were drawn on day 63. In Boston, the donor was an adult between 18-55 years of age. Vaccination used an Ad26 vector expressing Wuhan-strain SARS-CoV-2 spike. Details on this clone: The antigen remains unidentified.

The germline V gene encodes CDR1 SGHRS and CDR2 YFSETQ. Trimming took 0 bases from V and 0 from J, leaving 3 bases between them. The CDR3 extends over 13 amino acids. Study-level points and caveats: Reported findings describe substantial breadth in spike-specific CD8+ and CD4+ T cell responses following vaccination. Researchers cautioned that TCR breadth and depth analyses may have underestimated total T cell responses.

Sequencing used immunoSEQ multiplex PCR; TCRdb keeps in-frame clones, though not all of them. The table has under 400,000 clones, roughly 91% seen once. The clonotype originates from a person between 18 and 65 years old who received the Ad26.COV2.S COVID-19 vaccine or a placebo. This sample comprised peripheral blood, obtained in a trial of Ad26.COV2.S vaccine versus placebo. The V and J genes are TRBV5-1 and TRBJ1-2; unclear D gene. This CDR3 is CASSLAANYGYTF. The CDR3 DNA reads TGCGCCAGCAGCTTGGCGGCTAACTATGGCTACACCTTC. Looking up the rest from reference TRBV5-1 and TRBJ1-2 gives the full variable domain: KAGVTQTPRYLIKTRGQQVTLSCSPISGHRSVSWYQQTPGQGLQFLFEYFSETQRNKGNFPGRFSGRQFSNSRSEMNVSTLELGDSALYLCASSLAANYGYTFGSGTRLTVV.